The sequence of this T cell receptor beta chain was determined in a study of naive and memory T cell subsets. General study points: Possibly reflecting memory cells re-expressing CD45RA, a few larger clonotypes occurred in naive repertoires, especially CD8. In CD4 and CD8 cells, diversity dropped from naive through EMRA. Over 95% of naive TCR sequences appeared only once after error correction, unlike memory subsets.

From germline, CDR1 is SQVTM and CDR2 ANQGSEA. The CDR3 is 14 residues long. J lost 4 bases, V lost 6 bases, and 7 bases had no gene match. Only a few counts were recorded for this clonotype. As yet, its antigen is unknown. CD4+ T cell IFNgamma after overnight CMV lysate exposure gave donor CMV status. Two oligonucleotides, mixed equimolar, formed the beta constant-region primer covering TRBC1 and TRBC2. Ligated cDNA was amplified by four rounds of PCR with nested alpha and beta constant-region primers and SP2. TCRdb reanalysed the UMI-ligation and nested PCR reads using MiXCR and keeps one entry per CDR3 protein. In the table there are around 160,000 distinct CDR3 sequences, roughly 22% of which are singletons.

The receptor comes from a human donor in good health. This sequence joins TRBV29-1 and TRBJ2-1; TRBD2 matches 9 bases. The sample comprised naive CD4+ T cells from blood. The CDR3 DNA reads TGCAGCGTCGAATTTCTAGCGGGATACAATGAGCAGTTCTTC. Protein sequence: CSVEFLAGYNEQFF.